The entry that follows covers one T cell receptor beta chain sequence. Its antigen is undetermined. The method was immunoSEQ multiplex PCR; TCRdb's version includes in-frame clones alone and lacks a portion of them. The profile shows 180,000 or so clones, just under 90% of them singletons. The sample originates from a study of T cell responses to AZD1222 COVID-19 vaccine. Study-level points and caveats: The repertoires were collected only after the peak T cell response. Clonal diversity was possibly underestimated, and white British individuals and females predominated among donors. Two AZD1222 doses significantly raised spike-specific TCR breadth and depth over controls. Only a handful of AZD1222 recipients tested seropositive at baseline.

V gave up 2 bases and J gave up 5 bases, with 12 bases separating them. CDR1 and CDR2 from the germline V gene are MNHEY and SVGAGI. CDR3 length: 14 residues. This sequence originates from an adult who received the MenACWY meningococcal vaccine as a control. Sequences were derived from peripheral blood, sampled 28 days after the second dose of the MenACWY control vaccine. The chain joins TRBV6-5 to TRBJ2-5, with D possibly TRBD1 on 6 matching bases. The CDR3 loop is CASSYGEGGETQYF. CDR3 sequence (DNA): TGTGCCAGCAGTTACGGGGAAGGGGGTGAGACCCAGTACTTC.